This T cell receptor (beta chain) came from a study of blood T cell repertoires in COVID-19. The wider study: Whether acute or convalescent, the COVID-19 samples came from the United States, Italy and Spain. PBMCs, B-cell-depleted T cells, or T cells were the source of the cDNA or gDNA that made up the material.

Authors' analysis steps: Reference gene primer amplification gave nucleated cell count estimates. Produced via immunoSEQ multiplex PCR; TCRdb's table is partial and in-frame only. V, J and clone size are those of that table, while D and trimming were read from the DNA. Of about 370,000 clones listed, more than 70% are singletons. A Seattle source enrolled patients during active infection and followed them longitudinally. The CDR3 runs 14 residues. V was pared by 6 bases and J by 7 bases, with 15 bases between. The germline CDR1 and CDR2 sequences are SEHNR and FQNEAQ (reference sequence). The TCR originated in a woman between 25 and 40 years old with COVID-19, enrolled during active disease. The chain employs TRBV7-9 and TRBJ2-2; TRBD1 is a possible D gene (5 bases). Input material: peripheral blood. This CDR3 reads CASSRTSGGGELFF. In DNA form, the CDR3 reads TGTGCCAGCAGTCGGACATCCGGCGGCGGGGAGCTGTTTTTT.